This entry lists 27 T cell receptor beta chains sequenced from one sample in a study of blood T cell repertoires in COVID-19. Only in-frame clones appear in the TCRdb table, and some are missing; sequencing was by immunoSEQ multiplex PCR. In the table there are some 160,000 clones, about 86% of which are singletons. The material sequenced was peripheral blood. Every receptor here comes from a woman in her sixties or seventies with COVID-19, enrolled during active disease.

The V call is TRBV28, the J call TRBJ2-1; 8 bases are shared with TRBD2. The CDR3 spans 18 residues. With 3 bases clipped from V and 6 bases from J, the junction kept 16 bases outside the gene matches. The germline V gene has CDR1 MDHEN and CDR2 SYDVKM. DNA for the CDR3: TGTGCCAGCAGTTTCCCCCCGGGGGGGAGGGGCGGGGGCAATGAGCAGTTCTTC. It specifies CASSFPPGGRGGGNEQFF.

V is TRBV18 and J is TRBJ1-1; TRBD1 is a possible D gene (6 bases). Trimming pared 0 bases from V and 1 base from J, leaving 15 bases between. The germline gives CDR1 KGHSH, CDR2 LQKENI. The CDR3 has 17 amino acids. The CDR3 DNA sequence: TGTGCCAGCTCACCACCAGCACCAGGGGTCGCGAACACTGAAGCTTTCTTT. This sequence encodes CASSPPAPGVANTEAFF.

This chain joins TRBV19 and TRBJ2-1, with a possible D match to TRBD1 (6 bases). CDR1 LNHDA and CDR2 SQIVND come from the germline V gene (reference sequence). V lost 10 bases to trimming and J lost 2 bases, with 24 bases between them. This CDR3 has 17 amino acids. In DNA form, the CDR3 reads TGTGCCACCACCCCAGGGGCCGGAGGCGGAACCTACAATGAGCAGTTCTTC. Amino acids: CATTPGAGGGTYNEQFF.

The chain joins TRBV5-6 to TRBJ2-5; D is unresolved. Looked up from germline, CDR1 is SGHDT and CDR2 is YYEEEE. Trimming stripped 1 base from V and 4 bases from J, with 11 bases between. The CDR3 is 14 residues long. The CDR3 protein is CASSLLGDLETQYF. CDR3 in DNA: TGTGCCAGCAGCTTGTTGGGCGATTTAGAGACCCAGTACTTC.

The chain has TRBV19 and TRBJ2-3; TRBD1 matches 9 bases. V was pared by 8 bases and J by 5 bases, with 8 bases of the junction left unmatched. Per germline, CDR1 LNHDA and CDR2 SQIVND (reference sequence). The CDR3 extends over 14 amino acids. In DNA form, the CDR3 reads TGTGCCAGTGCTGACAGGGGGAACGGAGATACGCAGTATTTT. This codes for CASADRGNGDTQYF.

The V call is TRBV5-4, the J call TRBJ2-4; 10 positions match TRBD2. The germline V gene encodes CDR1 SGHNT and CDR2 YYREEE (reference sequence). J was trimmed by 6 bases and V by 3 bases; bases with no gene match: 12. CDR3 length equals 17 residues. The CDR3 loop reads CASSSLLSGGAGNIQYF. The CDR3 DNA reads as TGTGCCAGCAGCTCGCTGCTCAGCGGGGGGGCCGGAAACATTCAGTACTTC. The full variable domain, in which reference TRBV5-4 and TRBJ2-4 provide the parts outside the CDR3, is ETGVTQSPTHLIKTRGQQVTLRCSSQSGHNTVSWYQQALGQGPQFIFQYYREEENGRGNFPPRFSGLQFPNYSSELNVNALELDDSALYLCASSSLLSGGAGNIQYFGAGTRLSVL.

The chain uses TRBV27 and TRBJ2-2; 8 bases agree with TRBD2. This CDR3 has 16 amino acids. Germline CDR1 and CDR2: MNHEY and SMNVEV (reference sequence). V was pared by 5 bases and J by 1 base, with 6 bases of the junction left unmatched. CDR3 region: CASSPPRGGNTGELFF. The CDR3 coding sequence is TGTGCCAGCAGTCCCCCCCGGGGGGGGAACACCGGGGAGCTGTTTTTT.

The rearrangement links TRBV9 to TRBJ2-2, with 9 nucleotides matching TRBD2. After removal of 4 bases from V and 2 bases from J, the junction contained 12 bases not matched to a gene. Germline loops: CDR1 SGDLS, CDR2 YYNGEE. The CDR3 totals 18 residues. The CDR3 protein is CASSPNPGLATNTGELFF. CDR3 nucleotide sequence: TGTGCCAGCAGCCCTAACCCGGGACTAGCCACAAACACCGGGGAGCTGTTTTTT.

The chain links TRBV4-1 to TRBJ2-7; 11 nucleotides align to TRBD2. The CDR3 consists of 15 residues. Per the germline V gene, CDR1 is MGHRA and CDR2 is YSYEKL. V trimming: 4 bases; J trimming: 5 bases; junction bases outside the gene matches: 7. CDR3 sequence reads: CASSPETSGDHEQYF. CDR3 DNA: TGCGCCAGCAGCCCTGAGACTAGCGGGGATCACGAGCAGTACTTC.

This sequence joins TRBV30 and TRBJ1-2, with a weak D call TRBD1 (5 bases). Germline V lookup: CDR1 GTSNPN, CDR2 SVGIG (reference sequence). The V end lost 0 bases, the J end lost 6 bases, and 8 bases lay between the germline ends. There are 12 residues in the CDR3. For the CDR3, the DNA is TGTGCCTGGAGTGTACCAGGGAATGGCTACACCTTC. It specifies CAWSVPGNGYTF.

The rearrangement joins TRBV19 to TRBJ1-2; D uncertain. The germline V gene encodes CDR1 LNHDA and CDR2 SQIVND (reference sequence). CDR3 size: 16 residues. The V gene lost 5 bases and the J gene lost 3 bases, with 19 bases spanning the gap. CDR3 DNA sequence: TGTGCCAGTAGTTCGGCCCCGCGATGGAGTGACTATGGCTACACCTTC. Its protein product is CASSSAPRWSDYGYTF.

The chain uses TRBV28 and TRBJ1-4; D is uncertain. CDR1 is MDHEN, CDR2 SYDVKM, per germline. Trimming removed 2 bases from V and 4 bases from J, with 8 bases in between. The CDR3 is 14 amino acids. CDR3 amino acids: CASSLTGFNEKLFF. In DNA, the CDR3 is TGTGCCAGCAGTTTAACGGGGTTTAATGAAAAACTGTTTTTT.

J is TRBJ2-1 and V is TRBV3-1 (or the pseudogene TRBV3-2), with D tentatively TRBD2 (5 bases). V lost 1 base to trimming and J lost 10 bases, with 5 bases between them. Germline V gene sequence: CDR1 LGHDT, CDR2 YNNKEL (reference sequence). This CDR3 is 11 amino acids long. CDR3 nucleotide sequence: TGTGCCAGCAGCCAAGCGGGGGAGCAGTTCTTC. It is translated as CASSQAGEQFF.

The V gene is TRBV19, the J gene TRBJ2-2; TRBD1 matches at 9 bases. Trimming removed 1 base from V and 7 bases from J; junction bases left unmatched: 4. Germline V CDR1 and CDR2: LNHDA, SQIVND (reference sequence). CDR3 length: 15 amino acids. CDR3 in amino acids: CASSIGTGVGGELFF. As DNA, the CDR3 is TGTGCCAGTAGTATAGGGACAGGGGTTGGCGGGGAGCTGTTTTTT.

This chain connects TRBV2 to TRBJ2-5, with D tentatively TRBD1 (5 bases). CDR3 size: 12 residues. V shed 6 bases and J shed 2 bases, with 7 bases lying between them. Germline lookup yields CDR1 SNHLY and CDR2 FYNNEI. This CDR3 reads CASRRQQETQYF. DNA for the CDR3: TGTGCCAGCAGGAGACAGCAAGAGACCCAGTACTTC.

The gene calls are TRBV7-9 and TRBJ1-2; D is possibly TRBD1 (5 bases). V was clipped by 8 bases and J by 2 bases, with 9 bases between them. The CDR3 has 12 amino acids. Germline values: CDR1 SEHNR, CDR2 FQNEAQ (reference sequence). CDR3 in amino acids: CASGQINYGYTF. For the CDR3, the DNA is TGTGCCAGCGGACAAATAAACTATGGCTACACCTTC.

The gene calls are TRBV7-9 and TRBJ1-1; a weak D match, TRBD1 (5 bases). The CDR3 loop spans 12 amino acids. Trimming cost V 7 bases and J 5 bases, with 11 bases left between them. Germline V lookup: CDR1 SEHNR, CDR2 FQNEAQ (reference sequence). CDR3 protein: CASTGGGTEAFF. The DNA for the CDR3 is TGTGCCAGCACCGGGGGAGGTACTGAAGCTTTCTTT. Full variable domain (missing parts from reference TRBV7-9 and TRBJ1-1): DTGVSQNPRHKITKRGQNVTFRCDPISEHNRLYWYRQTLGQGPEFLTYFQNEAQLEKSRLLSDRFSAERPKGSFSTLEIQRTEQGDSAMYLCASTGGGTEAFFGQGTRLTVV.

The J gene is TRBJ1-2, the V gene TRBV5-4; 8 nucleotides line up with TRBD1. V was clipped by 2 bases and J by 3 bases; unmatched bases: 3. Looked up from germline, CDR1 is SGHNT and CDR2 is YYREEE (reference sequence). This CDR3 is 14 amino acids long. CDR3 DNA sequence: TGTGCCAGCAGCTTCCCGGACAGGGACTATGGCTACACCTTC. Translation: CASSFPDRDYGYTF.

The chain combines TRBV18 with TRBJ2-7; 8 bases align to TRBD1. The V gene end was trimmed by 5 bases and the J gene end by 2 bases; junction bases not matched to a gene: 5. Germline V lookup: CDR1 KGHSH, CDR2 LQKENI. The CDR3 sequence is 14 residues long. CDR3 sequence: CASSNSQGAYEQYF. The CDR3 DNA reads TGTGCCAGCTCAAATTCACAGGGGGCCTACGAGCAGTACTTC.

The genes are TRBV2 and TRBJ1-6; no firm D call. Trimming pared 11 bases from V and 13 bases from J, leaving 12 bases between. CDR3 length: 10 residues. Germline loops: CDR1 SNHLY, CDR2 FYNNEI. The CDR3 DNA reads as TGTGCCCGGGAGGGAGTCCCCCTCCACTTT. This sequence encodes CAREGVPLHF.

The chain is built from TRBV7-2 and TRBJ2-7; D possibly corresponds to TRBD2 (6 bases). V lost 5 bases to trimming and J lost 2 bases, with 16 bases between them. Germline V gene data show CDR1 as SGHTA and CDR2 as FQGNSA. The CDR3 covers 15 residues. The CDR3 region is CASSPSGTGPYEQYF. CDR3 coding DNA: TGTGCCAGCAGCCCCTCCGGGACTGGGCCCTACGAGCAGTACTTC. Variable domain in full (rest from reference TRBV7-2 and TRBJ2-7): GAGVSQSPSNKVTEKGKDVELRCDPISGHTALYWYRQSLGQGLEFLIYFQGNSAPDKSGLPSDRFSAERTGGSVSTLTIQRTQQEDSAVYLCASSPSGTGPYEQYFGPGTRLTVT.

The chain recombines TRBV5-1 with TRBJ2-7; D is perhaps TRBD2 (6 bases). V lost 3 bases and J lost 1, with 11 bases in between. The CDR3 has 14 residues. From germline, CDR1 is SGHRS and CDR2 YFSETQ. CDR3 sequence (DNA): TGCGCCAGCAGCTCCCAGGGAGGTTCCTACGAGCAGTACTTC. This sequence encodes CASSSQGGSYEQYF.

The CDR3 nucleotides are TGCGCCAGCAGGTTACAGGGGGCTAACACTGAAGCTTTCTTT. It specifies CASRLQGANTEAFF. The chain is built from TRBV10-2 and TRBJ1-1, with 9 bases aligning to TRBD1. Germline V lookup: CDR1 WSHSY, CDR2 SAAADI. The CDR3 has 14 residues. The V and J ends lost 6 bases and 2 bases, in that order; junction bases with no gene match: 4.

The chain carries TRBV19 and TRBJ2-2, with TRBD1 identical over 9 bases. Per germline, CDR1 LNHDA and CDR2 SQIVND (reference sequence). The CDR3 length is 15 residues. With V trimmed by 4 bases and J by 4 bases, 4 bases remained unmatched. The DNA of the CDR3 is TGTGCCAGTAGTACCGGGACAGGGCCCACCGGGGAGCTGTTTTTT. Its translation: CASSTGTGPTGELFF.

The genes are TRBV4-1 and TRBJ1-3, with 11 bases fitting TRBD1. CDR3 size: 19 residues. Unmatched junction bases numbered 12, after V lost 3 bases and J lost 2 bases. Germline CDR1 reads MGHRA; CDR2 reads YSYEKL. The CDR3 region is CASSHTTPGQGDTGNTIYF. The CDR3 nucleotides read TGCGCCAGCAGCCACACAACTCCGGGACAGGGGGATACTGGAAACACCATATATTTT.

The genes are TRBV4-2 and TRBJ2-1; the match to TRBD2 covers 8 bases. Trimming at V came to 4 bases and at J to 6 bases, leaving 8 bases not matched to a gene. The CDR3 is 15 amino acids. Germline CDR1 and CDR2: LGHNA and YNFKEQ. This CDR3 is CASSPAGGPGNEQFF. The CDR3 DNA sequence: TGTGCCAGCAGCCCGGCGGGGGGCCCGGGCAATGAGCAGTTCTTC.

The J gene is TRBJ2-5, the V gene TRBV2; D is unresolved. The CDR3 loop spans 14 amino acids. Germline V gives CDR1 SNHLY, CDR2 FYNNEI. Between the trimmed V and J ends, which lost 6 bases and 3 bases, there was a span of 14 bases. This CDR3 is CASRPTVYKETQYF. As DNA, the CDR3 is TGTGCCAGCAGACCCACAGTGTACAAAGAGACCCAGTACTTC.